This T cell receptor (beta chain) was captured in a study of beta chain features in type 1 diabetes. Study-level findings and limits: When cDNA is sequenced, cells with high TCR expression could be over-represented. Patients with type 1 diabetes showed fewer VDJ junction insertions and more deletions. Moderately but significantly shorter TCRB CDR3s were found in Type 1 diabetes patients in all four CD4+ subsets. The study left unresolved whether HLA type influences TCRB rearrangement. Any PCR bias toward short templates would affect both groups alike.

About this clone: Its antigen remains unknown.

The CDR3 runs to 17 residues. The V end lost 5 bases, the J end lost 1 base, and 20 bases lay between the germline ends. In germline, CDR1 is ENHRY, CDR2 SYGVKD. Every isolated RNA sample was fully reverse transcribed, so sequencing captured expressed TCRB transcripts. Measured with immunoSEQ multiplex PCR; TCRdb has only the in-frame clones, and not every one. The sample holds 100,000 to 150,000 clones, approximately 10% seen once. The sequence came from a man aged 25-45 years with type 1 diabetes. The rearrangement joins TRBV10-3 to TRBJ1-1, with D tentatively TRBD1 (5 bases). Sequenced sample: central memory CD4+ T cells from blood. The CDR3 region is CAISLLGGRGANTEAFF. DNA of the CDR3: TGTGCCATCAGTCTCCTGGGGGGACGGGGAGCGAACACTGAAGCTTTCTTT.